These 21 T cell receptor beta chains were all obtained from the same sample, sequenced in a study of T cells in Graves' hyperthyroidism and ophthalmopathy. From RNA transcripts, TCR beta CDR3 regions were amplified. Carried out on the TCR CDR3, a first-round RT-PCR used the HTBI primer set. TCRdb redid the calling of the multiplex PCR reads with MiXCR, one entry per CDR3 protein. Of about 840,000 distinct CDR3 sequences listed, about two fifths are singletons. The sequenced sample was blood. The receptors were gathered from a young man with Graves' hyperthyroidism.

This clonotype came up once. DNA for the CDR3: TGTGCCAGCAGCCCGCAACGGGACCTTGATTACACCTTC. As protein: CASSPQRDLDYTF. V is TRBV7-3 and J is TRBJ1-2, with D maybe TRBD1 (5 bases). This CDR3 region has 13 residues. Germline CDR1 is SGHTA and CDR2 is FQGTGA. V gave up 5 bases and J gave up 11 bases, with 18 bases separating them. Complete variable domain (other parts from reference TRBV7-3 and TRBJ1-2): GAGVSQTPSNKVTEKGKYVELRCDPISGHTALYWYRQSLGQGPEFLIYFQGTGAADDSGLPNDRFFAVRPEGSVSTLKIQRTERGDSAVYLCASSPQRDLDYTFGSGTRLTVV.

This chain connects TRBV5-1 to TRBJ2-7; a weak D match, TRBD2 (7 bases). CDR1 SGHRS and CDR2 YFSETQ come from the germline V gene. V gave up 0 bases and J gave up 6 bases, with 16 bases separating them. This CDR3 has 15 residues. CDR3 amino acids: CASSLAGYGGREQYF. DNA of the CDR3: TGCGCCAGCAGCTTGGCGGGTTACGGGGGGCGCGAGCAGTACTTC.

This clonotype was observed at least ten times. The chain uses TRBV2 and TRBJ1-3; 8 bases are shared with TRBD1. V lost 10 bases to trimming and J lost 8 bases; unmatched junction nucleotides: 7. The CDR3 loop spans 12 amino acids. The germline V gene has CDR1 SNHLY and CDR2 FYNNEI. As DNA, the CDR3 is TGTGCCACCCAGGGGGCAAGGGACACCATATATTTT. It codes for CATQGARDTIYF.

The gene calls are TRBV12-3 or TRBV12-4 and TRBJ2-7; tentative D call: TRBD1 (6 bases). The CDR3 is 15 amino acids. Trimming stripped 6 bases from V and 0 bases from J, with 15 bases between. The CDR3, as DNA: TGTGCCAGCAGAATACAGAGGGGGTCCTCCTACGAGCAGTACTTC. Its translation is CASRIQRGSSYEQYF.

This clonotype has a count of ten or more. This chain connects TRBV2 to TRBJ1-1; 7 positions agree with TRBD1. CDR1 and CDR2 (germline): SNHLY, FYNNEI. CDR3 length: 12 amino acids. V was pared by 5 bases and J by 6 bases, with 3 bases of the junction left unmatched. CDR3 loop: CASSYTGAEAFF. CDR3 nucleotides: TGTGCCAGCAGTTACACAGGGGCTGAAGCTTTCTTT.

This clonotype has more than one count but fewer than ten. V usage is TRBV12-3 or TRBV12-4 and J usage is TRBJ2-2; no definite D call. Trimming removed 3 bases from V and 3 bases from J, with 17 bases in between. The CDR3 covers 17 residues. The CDR3 spells CASSFAVLLGDTGELFF. CDR3 in DNA: TGTGCCAGCAGTTTCGCGGTCCTCCTGGGCGACACCGGGGAGCTGTTTTTT.

J is TRBJ1-3 and V is TRBV11-2; D remains unclear. The CDR3 is 15 amino acids. The V end lost 5 bases, the J end lost 0 bases, and 11 bases lay between the germline ends. Per germline, CDR1 SGHAT and CDR2 FQNNGV. This CDR3 is CASSPLLYSGNTIYF. The CDR3 region has the DNA TGTGCCAGCAGCCCACTTCTCTACTCTGGAAACACCATATATTTT.

This clonotype was seen a few times. The chain employs TRBV12-3 or TRBV12-4 and TRBJ1-2; a possible D gene is TRBD1 (5 bases). The CDR3 covers 15 residues. V lost 5 bases and J 1 base, leaving 14 bases between the germline ends. The CDR3 region is CASSGTAGSNYGYTF. CDR3 sequence (DNA): TGTGCCAGCAGTGGGACGGCAGGGAGTAACTATGGCTACACCTTC.

This clonotype was seen many times. The chain links TRBV7-9 to TRBJ1-1; D gene unclear. Between the trimmed V and J ends, which lost 5 bases and 5 bases, there was a span of 12 bases. The V gene's germline CDR1 is SEHNR and CDR2 FQNEAQ (reference sequence). The CDR3 consists of 13 residues. CDR3 coding DNA: TGTGCCAGCAGCCCCCCTGAACAGACTGAAGCTTTCTTT. Translating it yields CASSPPEQTEAFF.

Concerning this clonotype: A much more abundant neighbour one base away suggests this may be a read error. V gene TRBV7-8 combines with J gene TRBJ1-2, with 7 bases that match TRBD1. Germline V CDR1 and CDR2: SGHVS, FQNEAQ. The length of the CDR3 is 14 residues. CDR3 coding DNA: TGTGCCAGCGGCTTAGGGGGCGGTCGATATGGCTACACCTTC. Translating it yields CASGLGGGRYGYTF.

The chain is built from TRBV6-5 and TRBJ2-2; no clear D. Trimming took off 4 bases at V and 0 bases at J, with 12 bases between the two ends. CDR3 length: 16 amino acids. The germline V gene encodes CDR1 MNHEY and CDR2 SVGAGI. The CDR3 loop reads CASSSSISTNTGELFF. CDR3 nucleotides: TGTGCCAGCAGTTCGTCCATATCGACGAACACCGGGGAGCTGTTTTTT.

The chain recombines TRBV7-2 with TRBJ1-1; 8 bases map to TRBD1. The germline CDR1 and CDR2 sequences are SGHTA and FQGNSA. Trimming removed 4 bases from V and 7 bases from J; junction bases left unmatched: 14. This CDR3 region has 16 residues. CDR3 in DNA: TGTGCCAGCAGCTCGGAGGACAGGGTGGGAGGGGGTGAAGCTTTCTTT. This encodes CASSSEDRVGGGEAFF.

CDR3 region: CASSQSRFNEQYF. The CDR3 nucleotides are TGTGCCAGCAGCCAAAGCAGGTTCAACGAGCAGTACTTC. The rearrangement uses TRBV7-2 and TRBJ2-7, with no clear D. This CDR3 is 13 amino acids long. Trimming stripped 5 bases from V and 5 bases from J, with 13 bases between. The germline gives CDR1 SGHTA, CDR2 FQGNSA. Full variable domain (outside the CDR3, taken from reference TRBV7-2 and TRBJ2-7): GAGVSQSPSNKVTEKGKDVELRCDPISGHTALYWYRQSLGQGLEFLIYFQGNSAPDKSGLPSDRFSAERTGGSVSTLTIQRTQQEDSAVYLCASSQSRFNEQYFGPGTRLTVT.

This chain uses TRBV12-3 or TRBV12-4 with TRBJ2-5, with 9 bases identical to TRBD1. This CDR3 comprises 13 residues. V trimming: 7 bases; J trimming: 7 bases; junction bases outside the gene matches: 7. CDR3 sequence reads: CASTPVDRGTQYF. The CDR3, as DNA: TGTGCCAGCACCCCGGTGGACAGGGGGACCCAGTACTTC.

The chain employs TRBV6-5 and TRBJ1-6; TRBD1 might be the D (5 bases). This CDR3 has 17 residues. Looked up from germline, CDR1 is MNHEY and CDR2 is SVGAGI. Trimming took off 0 bases at V and 3 bases at J, with 12 bases between the two ends. The CDR3 DNA is TGTGCCAGCAGTTACTCGATCGCACAGGTCTATAATTCACCCCTCCACTTT. This gives the protein CASSYSIAQVYNSPLHF.

This clonotype was seen a few times. This sequence joins TRBV19 and TRBJ1-5; 8 nucleotides align to TRBD1. The CDR3 length is 14 residues. Losses at the gene ends were 7 bases for V and 6 bases for J; bases not matched to a gene: 8. The germline V gene has CDR1 LNHDA and CDR2 SQIVND (reference sequence). CDR3 nucleotides: TGTGCCAGTACCCCGGACAGGGTCGCTCAGCCCCAGCATTTT. Amino acids: CASTPDRVAQPQHF.

The genes are TRBV5-1 and TRBJ2-7; 9 bases match TRBD1. Trimming cost V 3 bases and J 3 bases; bases outside gene matches: 7. CDR1 and CDR2 from the germline V gene are SGHRS and YFSETQ. CDR3 length equals 15 residues. CDR3 sequence: CASSSSPGQGYEQYF. The CDR3 DNA reads as TGCGCCAGCAGCTCCTCTCCGGGACAGGGCTACGAGCAGTACTTC.

This chain uses TRBV7-8 with TRBJ2-5; possible D gene TRBD2, 5 bases. Between the trimmed V and J ends, which lost 5 bases and 2 bases, there was a span of 21 bases. Germline V gene data show CDR1 as SGHVS and CDR2 as FQNEAQ. CDR3 length: 17 residues. The CDR3 is CASSQSPPGAEQETQYF. CDR3 DNA sequence: TGTGCCAGCAGCCAATCCCCCCCTGGAGCGGAACAAGAGACCCAGTACTTC.

The rearrangement links TRBV5-1 to TRBJ2-2; D possibly corresponds to TRBD1 (6 bases). Germline CDR1 is SGHRS and CDR2 is YFSETQ. CDR3 size: 16 residues. The V end was cut by 0 bases, the J end by 2 bases, with 11 bases between. The CDR3 loop reads CASSLGVTGNTGELFF. The CDR3 coding sequence is TGCGCCAGCAGCTTGGGGGTGACAGGCAACACCGGGGAGCTGTTTTTT.

This clonotype was seen only a few times. V usage is TRBV7-9 and J usage is TRBJ2-7; D is uncertain. In germline, CDR1 is SEHNR, CDR2 FQNEAQ (reference sequence). V was shortened by 5 bases and J by 0 bases, with 17 bases between the two germline ends. The CDR3 extends over 16 amino acids. The CDR3 bases are TGTGCCAGCAGCCTAATCGGGCCGGGTGCCTCCTACGAGCAGTACTTC. This translates into CASSLIGPGASYEQYF. Full variable domain (missing parts from reference TRBV7-9 and TRBJ2-7): DTGVSQNPRHKITKRGQNVTFRCDPISEHNRLYWYRQTLGQGPEFLTYFQNEAQLEKSRLLSDRFSAERPKGSFSTLEIQRTEQGDSAMYLCASSLIGPGASYEQYFGPGTRLTVT.

The chain employs TRBV12-3 or TRBV12-4 and TRBJ1-3; D possibly corresponds to TRBD1 (5 bases). V was trimmed by 5 bases and J by 1 base, leaving 12 bases between them. This CDR3 has 15 residues. The CDR3 region is CASSPGLVSGNTIYF. CDR3 nucleotide sequence: TGTGCCAGCAGTCCAGGGCTGGTGTCTGGAAACACCATATATTTT.